This T cell receptor (beta chain) was observed in a study of radiation and T cells in renal cell carcinoma. Turning to the study itself: Nephrectomy followed 15 Gy stereotactic body radiation by 4 weeks. Study-wide results and caveats: Top tumor clonotypes rose in blood 2 weeks post-radiation, then contracted.

Generated by immunoSEQ multiplex PCR, the TCRdb table keeps only in-frame clones and is missing some. The data show approximately 110,000 clones, roughly 85% seen once. The CDR3 is 16 residues long. Germline V gene lookup returns CDR1 LGHNA and CDR2 YNFKEQ. Turning to this clone: Its antigen is undetermined.

Regarding time point: baseline pretreatment blood. Treatment in this sample: 15 Gy SBRT to primary tumor, nephrectomy 4 weeks later. Serial blood draws occurred at baseline and 2 and 4 weeks post-SBRT. This receptor was taken from a woman aged 55 to 70 with renal cell carcinoma. V is TRBV4-2 and J is TRBJ2-5; D is possibly TRBD2 (7 bases). The end of the DNA aligns better with TRBJ2-7, so the J call may be wrong. Source: blood, taken from a patient whose treatment included radiotherapy and nephrectomy. The CDR3 here is CASSQDPGGRTYEQYF. CDR3 sequence (DNA): TGTGCCAGCAGCCAAGATCCGGGGGGCCGAACCTACGAGCAGTACTTC.